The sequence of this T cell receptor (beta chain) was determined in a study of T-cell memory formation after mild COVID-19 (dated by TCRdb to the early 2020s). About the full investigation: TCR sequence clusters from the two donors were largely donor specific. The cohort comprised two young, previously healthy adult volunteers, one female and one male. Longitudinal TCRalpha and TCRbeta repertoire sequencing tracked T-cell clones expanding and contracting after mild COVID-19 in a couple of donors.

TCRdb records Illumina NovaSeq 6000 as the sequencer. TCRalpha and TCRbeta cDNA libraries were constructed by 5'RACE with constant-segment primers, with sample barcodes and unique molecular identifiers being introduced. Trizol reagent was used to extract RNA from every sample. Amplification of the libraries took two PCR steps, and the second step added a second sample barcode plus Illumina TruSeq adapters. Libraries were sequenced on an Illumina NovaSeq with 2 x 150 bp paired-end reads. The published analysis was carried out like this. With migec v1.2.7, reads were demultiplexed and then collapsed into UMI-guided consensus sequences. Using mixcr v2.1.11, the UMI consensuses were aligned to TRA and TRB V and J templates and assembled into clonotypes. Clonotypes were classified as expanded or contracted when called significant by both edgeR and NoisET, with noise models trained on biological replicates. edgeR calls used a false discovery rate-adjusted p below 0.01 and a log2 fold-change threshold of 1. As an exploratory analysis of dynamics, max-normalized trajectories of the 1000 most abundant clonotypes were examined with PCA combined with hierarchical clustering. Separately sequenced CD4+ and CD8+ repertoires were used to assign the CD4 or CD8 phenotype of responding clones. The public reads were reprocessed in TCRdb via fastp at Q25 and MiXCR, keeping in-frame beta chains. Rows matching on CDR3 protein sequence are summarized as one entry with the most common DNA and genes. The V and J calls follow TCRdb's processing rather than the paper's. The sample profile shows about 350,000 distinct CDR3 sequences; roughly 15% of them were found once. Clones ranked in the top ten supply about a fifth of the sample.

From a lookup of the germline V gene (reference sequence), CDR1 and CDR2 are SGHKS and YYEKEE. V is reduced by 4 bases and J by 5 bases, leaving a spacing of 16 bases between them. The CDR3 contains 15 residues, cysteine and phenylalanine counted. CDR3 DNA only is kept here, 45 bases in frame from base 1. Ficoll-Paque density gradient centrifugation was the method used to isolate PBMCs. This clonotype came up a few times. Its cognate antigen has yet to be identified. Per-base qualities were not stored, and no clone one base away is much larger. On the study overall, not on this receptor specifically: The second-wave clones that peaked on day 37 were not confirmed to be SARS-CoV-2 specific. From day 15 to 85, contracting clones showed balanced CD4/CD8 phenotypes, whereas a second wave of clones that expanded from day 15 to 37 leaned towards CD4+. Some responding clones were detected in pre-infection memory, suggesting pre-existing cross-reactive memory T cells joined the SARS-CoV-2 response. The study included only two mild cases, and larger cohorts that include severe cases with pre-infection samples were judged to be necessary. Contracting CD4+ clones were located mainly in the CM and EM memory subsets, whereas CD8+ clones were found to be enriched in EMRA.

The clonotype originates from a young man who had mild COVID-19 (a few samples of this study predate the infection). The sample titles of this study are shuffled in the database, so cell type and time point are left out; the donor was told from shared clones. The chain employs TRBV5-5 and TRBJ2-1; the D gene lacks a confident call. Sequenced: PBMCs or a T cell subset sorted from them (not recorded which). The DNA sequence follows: TGTGCCAGCAGCCCCGAGAGGTGGCCCAACAATGAGCAGTTCTTC. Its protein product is CASSPERWPNNEQFF.